The clone carrying this T cell receptor (beta chain) was seen just once. Its specificity is unknown. Sorted cells numbering roughly 19,000 to 1,000,000, with 10%, 30% or 50% RNA, yielded the naive CD8 libraries. This record belongs to a study of molecular identifiers for immune sequencing clone quantification. Study results and caveats: The study found clones above 20 RNA copies held over 97% of effector molecules and under 1% in naive cells. A single cell's spiked Jurkat TCR RNA was reportedly detectable among fewer than 1.1 million naive cells.

Making the bulk TCR libraries relied on previously described methods and listed TCR primers. One entry per CDR3 protein, called by TCRdb with MiXCR from the PCR reads. The sample shows 300,000 to 400,000 distinct CDR3 sequences, about a fifth of them seen only once. The sample taken for sequencing was naive CD8+ T cells from blood, with Jurkat cell RNA spiked in. Described subset: FACS-sorted CD8+CD4-CCR7+CD45RA+ naive T cells. The source of this sequence is a human donor in good health. Some libraries in this study had Jurkat cell RNA spiked in.

The CDR3 nucleotides read TGCAGCGTTAACCCGGGACAGGGAATGGATACGCAGTATTTT. Protein: CSVNPGQGMDTQYF. The rearrangement joins TRBV29-1 to TRBJ2-3, with 9 positions matching TRBD1. The CDR3 covers 14 residues. CDR1 is SQVTM, CDR2 ANQGSEA, per germline. Trimming removed 5 bases from V and 6 bases from J; junction bases left unmatched: 9.